This is a list of T cell receptor beta chains from one sample in a study of neurological immune-mediated disorders. TCRdb used MiXCR to reprocess the 5' RACE reads, holding one entry per CDR3 protein. Found here are tens of thousands of distinct CDR3 sequences, 10% of them singletons; the top ten hold about 20%. The sequenced sample was PBMCs. Receptor source: a woman aged 40 to 50 with HTLV-1-associated myelopathy (HAM/TSP). Both conserved end residues are part of each CDR3. D genes are given only for firm matches. Only part of the rows carry a size: once, few, many, or a class if the clone is expanded.

j_gene	v_gene	d_gene	abundance	CDR3nt	CDR3aa
TRBJ1-3	TRBV5-1	TRBD1	-	TGCGCCAGCAGCTTGACCGGGACAGACTTCTCTGGAAACACCATATATTTT	CASSLTGTDFSGNTIYF
TRBJ1-2	TRBV6-5	-	many	TGTGCCAGCAGTTACTCAACAGAAATCTATGGCTACACCTTC	CASSYSTEIYGYTF
TRBJ2-2	TRBV24-1	TRBD2	few	TGTGCCACCAGTGATTTGATGGGAGGGGAGTACACCGGGGAGCTGTTTTTT	CATSDLMGGEYTGELFF
TRBJ2-7	TRBV20-1	TRBD2	many	TGCAGTGCTAGGCCGAGGGCGGGGGGTTCCTACGAGCAGTACTTC	CSARPRAGGSYEQYF
TRBJ1-1	TRBV5-1	-	few	TGCGCCAGCAGCTTAGAGTTGGGTCGCACTGAAGCTTTCTTT	CASSLELGRTEAFF
TRBJ1-4	TRBV9	TRBD1	many	TGTGCCAGCAGCGAAGGACAGGGGACTAATGAAAAACTGTTTTTT	CASSEGQGTNEKLFF
TRBJ1-2	TRBV4-1	TRBD1	many	TGCGCCAGCAGCCGTCCCTCAGGGACAGCCGCTAACTATGGCTACACCTTC	CASSRPSGTAANYGYTF
TRBJ2-3	TRBV6-5	-	many	TGTGCCAGCAGCCAGGGGGGGGGCAGGGCAGATACGCAGTATTTT	CASSQGGGRADTQYF
TRBJ2-3	TRBV5-5	-	many	TGTGCCAGCAGCTTGGATCGAGGGGCTTTTGGAGATACGCAGTATTTT	CASSLDRGAFGDTQYF
TRBJ2-1	TRBV7-2	-	many	TGTGCCAGCAGCTTAGTGTTCCAGCCTACCTACAATGAGCAGTTCTTC	CASSLVFQPTYNEQFF
TRBJ2-1	TRBV20-1	TRBD2	few	TGCAGTGCTAGAACGCCGGGACTAGCGGGGGGGCAGAGCTCCTACAATGAGCAGTTCTTC	CSARTPGLAGGQSSYNEQFF
TRBJ1-2	TRBV13	-	many	TGTGCCAGCAGCTTAGAGGGCCGGGTGGTTGGCTACACCTTC	CASSLEGRVVGYTF
TRBJ2-7	TRBV14	TRBD1	-	TGTGCCAGCAGCCGGTGGACAGGGGGACCGAATACCTACGAGCAGTACTTC	CASSRWTGGPNTYEQYF
TRBJ2-1	TRBV2	TRBD1	-	TGTGCCAGCAACAGGGGGCTGGACAATGAGCAGTTCTTC	CASNRGLDNEQFF
TRBJ2-1	TRBV7-2	-	few	TGTGCCAGCAGCTACCAGAGCGACAATGAGCAGTTCTTC	CASSYQSDNEQFF
TRBJ2-1	TRBV6-2/TRBV6-3	-	many	TGTGCCAGCACAACAGGGACCAAGCAGTTCTTC	CASTTGTKQFF
TRBJ1-5	TRBV12-3/TRBV12-4	-	many	TGTGCCAGCAGTCAGTACAGGGCGCCCCAGCATTTT	CASSQYRAPQHF
TRBJ1-1	TRBV15	-	many	TGTGCCACCAGCAGAGGGGCCAGTACCCCGAACACTGAAGCTTTCTTT	CATSRGASTPNTEAFF
TRBJ1-3	TRBV20-1	-	many	TGCAGTGCTGGAAAGTGGGACGGCGGAAACACCATATATTTT	CSAGKWDGGNTIYF
TRBJ2-1	TRBV9	-	many	TGTGCCAGCAGCGTGTGGGGAGGTAGTAATGAGCAGTTCTTC	CASSVWGGSNEQFF
TRBJ1-5	TRBV20-1	TRBD1	many	TGCAGTGCTGGACAGGGTGATCAGCCCCAGCATTTT	CSAGQGDQPQHF
TRBJ1-3	TRBV12-3/TRBV12-4	-	many	TGTGCCAGCACCGGACGGGCGGGAAGAACTGGAAACACCATATATTTT	CASTGRAGRTGNTIYF
TRBJ1-5	TRBV21-1	-	many	TGTGCCAGCAGCAACCGAAGACAGGGGAGCAATCAGCCCCAGCATTTT	CASSNRRQGSNQPQHF
TRBJ2-2	TRBV5-1	TRBD1	many	TGCGCCAGCAGCATATCCGGGACAGCTACCGGGGAGCTGTTTTTT	CASSISGTATGELFF
TRBJ2-3	TRBV13	-	few	TGTGCCAGCAGCTTAAGGTTCTCGGGGACAGATACGCAGTATTTT	CASSLRFSGTDTQYF
TRBJ2-7	TRBV21-1	-	many	TGTGCCAGCAGCACCCGACAGGAGACCTACGAGCAGTACTTC	CASSTRQETYEQYF
TRBJ2-1	TRBV27	TRBD2	many	TGTGCCAGCAGCCAACTGGGACTAGTCACCAATGAGCAGTTCTTC	CASSQLGLVTNEQFF
TRBJ2-1	TRBV5-5	-	many	TGTGCCAGCAGCTTGGGGAGAAAGACACGTAGCTCCTACAATGAGCAGTTCTTC	CASSLGRKTRSSYNEQFF
TRBJ2-3	TRBV29-1	TRBD1	many	TGCAGCGTTGAGGGGGGACAGGGGACAGATACGCAGTATTTT	CSVEGGQGTDTQYF
TRBJ2-5	TRBV5-1	-	many	TGCGCCAGCAGCTTGGCCCTCCCCGGACAAGAGACCCAGTACTTC	CASSLALPGQETQYF
TRBJ1-2	TRBV5-1	-	many	TGCGCCAGCAGCCCCGAGGGGCCATTTCTTGGCTACACCTTC	CASSPEGPFLGYTF
TRBJ2-2	TRBV2	-	few	TGTGCCAGCAGTGAGTACAGGGCCACCGGGGAGCTGTTTTTT	CASSEYRATGELFF
TRBJ2-7	TRBV5-1	-	many	TGCGCCAGCAGCGTAACTGGCGGGGACTCCTACGAGCAGTACTTC	CASSVTGGDSYEQYF
TRBJ1-6	TRBV6-6	-	many	TGTGCCAGCAGTCTAAAGTACGGGGGGGCCGCTAATTCACCCCTCCACTTT	CASSLKYGGAANSPLHF
TRBJ1-4	TRBV6-6	-	many	TGTGCCAGCAGTTACTGGCAAGAAAAACTGTTTTTT	CASSYWQEKLFF
TRBJ2-7	TRBV6-6	TRBD1	many	TGTGCCAGCAGCCAGGGGGCGACCTACGAGCAGTACTTC	CASSQGATYEQYF
TRBJ2-6	TRBV9	-	many	TGTGCCAGCAGCGTAGCTACCCAGGGGAGCTCTGGGGCCAACGTCCTGACTTTC	CASSVATQGSSGANVLTF
TRBJ2-3	TRBV6-2/TRBV6-3	TRBD2	many	TGTGCCAGCAGTTACTCTAAGCGGGGGCGCACAGATACGCAGTATTTT	CASSYSKRGRTDTQYF
TRBJ1-1	TRBV12-3/TRBV12-4	-	many	TGTGCCAGCAGGAACGGGGGGTGGACTGAAGCTTTCTTT	CASRNGGWTEAFF
TRBJ2-1	TRBV3-1	TRBD1	-	TGTGCCAGCAGCCAATCAGGGGGCGTGTATCCCTACAATGAGCAGTTCTTC	CASSQSGGVYPYNEQFF
TRBJ1-1	TRBV20-1	-	few	TGCAGTGCCCCTCCGGGGGACACTGAAGCTTTCTTT	CSAPPGDTEAFF
TRBJ2-5	TRBV11-3	-	many	TGTGCCAGCAGCTTAGGAGGAGGCCAGTACTTC	CASSLGGGQYF
TRBJ2-5	TRBV20-1	-	many	TGCAGTGTCCCCACCGGGACGGGAGAGACCCAGTACTTC	CSVPTGTGETQYF
TRBJ2-7	TRBV12-3/TRBV12-4	-	-	TGTGCCAGCAGTTTATCTGCCTACGAGCAGTACTTC	CASSLSAYEQYF